This note documents a single TCR beta chain sequence. Its antigen is undetermined. TCR beta cDNA libraries included unique molecular identifiers. TCRdb processed the PCR reads anew with MiXCR; each CDR3 protein has one entry. The repertoire consists of approximately 690,000 distinct CDR3 sequences, with approximately 60% occurring once and the leading ten covering around 10%. These data originate in a study of post-analysis software for immune sequencing data. For the study at large: Relapsing-remitting, secondary progressive and progressive-relapsing forms of multiple sclerosis all featured among disease courses.

The study's findings and limits: Roughly five TRBV segments appeared more often in patients than in controls, and TRBV5-6, TRBV5-1 and TRBV20-1 were among these. People with multiple sclerosis had a significantly lower normalized Chao1 diversity than controls did.

Trimming took 6 bases from V and 3 from J; bases not matched to a gene: 5. Per the germline V gene, CDR1 is SGHNT and CDR2 is YYREEE (reference sequence). This CDR3 has 14 amino acids. Sequencing used blood. The V and J genes are TRBV5-4 and TRBJ2-3; 9 bases agree with TRBD2. The source is a girl aged 2 to 10 with multiple sclerosis. The CDR3 DNA follows: TGTGCCAGCATGGCGGGGGGGCGTACAGATACGCAGTATTTT. Translated, it gives CASMAGGRTDTQYF. Variable domain in full (rest from reference TRBV5-4 and TRBJ2-3): ETGVTQSPTHLIKTRGQQVTLRCSSQSGHNTVSWYQQALGQGPQFIFQYYREEENGRGNFPPRFSGLQFPNYSSELNVNALELDDSALYLCASMAGGRTDTQYFGPGTRLTVL.